The 26 T cell receptor beta chains below all came from one sample that was sequenced in a study of CD4 T cells in relation to SARS-CoV-2 and coronaviruses. Clones were read by immunoSEQ multiplex PCR, and TCRdb kept only the in-frame ones, dropping some. The sample lists approximately 20,000 clones; less than 85% were seen once. Before the COVID-19 pandemic, during about 2011-2019, CD4+ T cells were taken from unexposed donors. CD4+ T cells were isolated from the cells after nine to eleven days of culture. The antigens for these receptors are not known. Sequencing was done on a sample of CD4+ T cells from PBMCs, cultured in vitro. These receptors originate from a human donor in good health.

In this sample, this clone turned up a few times. The V and J genes are TRBV6-6 and TRBJ2-1; 15 bases match TRBD2. Looked up from germline, CDR1 is MNHNY and CDR2 is SVGAGI (reference sequence). The CDR3 runs to 15 residues. Losses at the gene ends were 6 bases for V and 8 bases for J; bases not matched to a gene: 5. This CDR3 reads CASRPGLAGGDEQFF. CDR3 nucleotides: TGTGCCAGCAGACCGGGACTAGCGGGAGGTGATGAGCAGTTCTTC.

The CDR3, as DNA: TGTGCCAGTAGTATAGTGTTTGAAAACAATGAGCAGTTCTTC. Protein: CASSIVFENNEQFF. This chain links TRBV19 with TRBJ2-1; D remains unclear. This CDR3 region has 14 residues. Germline V gene sequence: CDR1 LNHDA, CDR2 SQIVND (reference sequence). The V end was cut by 1 base, the J end by 5 bases, with 9 bases between.

The chain couples TRBV5-1 to TRBJ2-1, with D possibly being TRBD1 or TRBD2 (6 bases each). The CDR3 has 12 amino acids. Trimming removed 5 bases from V and 8 bases from J, with 11 bases in between. Germline CDR1 reads SGHRS; CDR2 reads YFSETQ. CDR3 sequence: CASREGGHEQFF. DNA of the CDR3: TGCGCCAGCAGGGAAGGGGGGCATGAGCAGTTCTTC.

The V call is TRBV20-1, the J call TRBJ2-3, with D hard to call. Deletions cut 2 bases from V and 4 bases from J, with 4 bases between. Looked up from germline, CDR1 is DFQATT and CDR2 is SNEGSKA (reference sequence). The CDR3 consists of 11 residues. CDR3 sequence (DNA): TGCAGTGCTAGATTTCCAGATACGCAGTATTTT. Its translation is CSARFPDTQYF.

This chain uses TRBV5-1 with TRBJ1-4; D not certain. This CDR3 has 18 amino acids. Germline-derived CDR1 and CDR2 are SGHRS and YFSETQ. Trimming removed 3 bases at V and 3 bases at J, with 21 bases between. The CDR3 spells CASSSGSSGAGANEKLFF. Here the CDR3 DNA reads TGCGCCAGCAGCTCAGGCAGTTCTGGAGCTGGGGCTAATGAAAAACTGTTTTTT.

This clone was seen a handful of times. The rearrangement uses TRBV3-1 (or the pseudogene TRBV3-2) and TRBJ2-5; the D gene is possibly TRBD2 (5 bases). The CDR3 loop spans 14 amino acids. With 1 base removed from V and 10 bases from J, the gap between germline ends came to 16 bases. Germline V lookup: CDR1 LGHDT, CDR2 YNNKEL (reference sequence). CDR3 loop: CASSQGLALMDQYF. The CDR3, as DNA: TGTGCCAGCAGCCAAGGCCTAGCCCTCATGGACCAGTACTTC.

The V call is TRBV5-4, the J call TRBJ2-7; D not resolved. Trimming stripped 4 bases from V and 5 bases from J, with 13 bases between. The germline gives CDR1 SGHNT, CDR2 YYREEE (reference sequence). CDR3 length equals 13 residues. CDR3 protein: CASSHAPVDEQYF. The CDR3 bases are TGTGCCAGCAGCCATGCCCCCGTCGACGAGCAGTACTTC.

In its sample, this clone was seen once. The V gene is TRBV3-1 (or the pseudogene TRBV3-2), the J gene TRBJ2-7; D tentatively fits TRBD1 or TRBD2 (6 bases each). Trimming took off 4 bases at V and 0 bases at J, with 16 bases between the two ends. This CDR3 has 16 amino acids. Looked up from germline, CDR1 is LGHDT and CDR2 is YNNKEL (reference sequence). CDR3 coding DNA: TGTGCCAGCAGCCTGTTCGAGGGGGGTCGCTCCTACGAGCAGTACTTC. It is translated as CASSLFEGGRSYEQYF.

The chain recombines TRBV18 with TRBJ2-3; TRBD2 matches 8 bases. Germline loops: CDR1 KGHSH, CDR2 LQKENI. CDR3 size: 16 residues. The J segment lost 5 bases and the V segment lost 3 bases, leaving 10 bases of the junction unmatched. The CDR3 protein is CASSPLSGARGDTQYF. The CDR3 DNA sequence: TGTGCCAGCTCACCTCTTAGCGGGGCACGTGGAGATACGCAGTATTTT.

The genes are TRBV7-6 and TRBJ1-1, with unresolved D. Trimming took 1 base from V and 0 from J, leaving 9 bases between them. The germline V gene encodes CDR1 SGHVS and CDR2 FNYEAQ. The CDR3 has 15 amino acids. The DNA for the CDR3 is TGTGCCAGCAGCTTAGAGACGTTAATGAACACTGAAGCTTTCTTT. Protein product: CASSLETLMNTEAFF.

This clone has more than one count but fewer than ten. The chain joins TRBV10-3 to TRBJ1-1, with TRBD1 identical over 9 bases. CDR3 length: 15 amino acids. Germline V CDR1 and CDR2: ENHRY, SYGVKD. V was clipped by 4 bases and J by 0 bases; unmatched bases: 3. In nucleotides, the CDR3 is TGTGCCATCAGTGTCGGGACAGGGTTGAACACTGAAGCTTTCTTT. It specifies CAISVGTGLNTEAFF.

The V call is TRBV7-9, the J call TRBJ1-4, with 8 nucleotides matching TRBD1. Germline-derived CDR1 and CDR2 are SEHNR and FQNEAQ (reference sequence). The CDR3 loop spans 15 amino acids. Losses at the gene ends were 2 bases for V and 8 bases for J; bases not matched to a gene: 7. Here the CDR3 reads CASSLIQGAWEKLFF. The CDR3 DNA sequence: TGTGCCAGCAGCTTAATCCAGGGGGCATGGGAAAAACTGTTTTTT.

J is TRBJ2-2 and V is TRBV19, with TRBD2 matching 10 bases. Unmatched junction bases numbered 5, after V lost 7 bases and J lost 0 bases. Per germline, CDR1 LNHDA and CDR2 SQIVND (reference sequence). The CDR3 spans 16 residues. Here the CDR3 DNA reads TGTGCCAGTACTAAGCGGGAGGGTTCGAACACCGGGGAGCTGTTTTTT. Protein sequence: CASTKREGSNTGELFF. Supplemented by reference TRBV19 and TRBJ2-2, the full variable domain reads DGGITQSPKYLFRKEGQNVTLSCEQNLNHDAMYWYRQDPGQGLRLIYYSQIVNDFQKGDIAEGYSVSREKKESFPLTVTSAQKNPTAFYLCASTKREGSNTGELFFGEGSRLTVL.

This clone was seen just once. The chain joins TRBV15 to TRBJ2-7; D not resolved. The CDR3 runs to 13 residues. The V end was cut by 0 bases, the J end by 3 bases, with 6 bases between. The V gene's germline CDR1 is LNHNV and CDR2 YYDKDF (reference sequence). The CDR3 coding sequence is TGTGCCACCAGCAGAGATCTCTTCTACGAGCAGTACTTC. Amino acids: CATSRDLFYEQYF.

The chain has TRBV19 and TRBJ2-2; 9 positions agree with TRBD1. The CDR3 has 16 residues. The germline V gene encodes CDR1 LNHDA and CDR2 SQIVND (reference sequence). Trimming cost V 2 bases and J 7 bases; bases outside gene matches: 8. CDR3 coding DNA: TGTGCCAGTAGTATACTGGGACAGGGAGTTGGCGGGGAGCTGTTTTTT. Translation gives CASSILGQGVGGELFF.

The rearrangement links TRBV6-1 to TRBJ2-7; 7 nucleotides line up with TRBD1. Germline V gene lookup returns CDR1 MNHNS and CDR2 SASEGT. The CDR3 is 15 amino acids. V lost 2 bases to trimming and J lost 3 bases; unmatched junction nucleotides: 7. The CDR3 DNA reads as TGTGCCAGCAGTGAACTTTGGGACAGTTTCTACGAGCAGTACTTC. Amino acid sequence: CASSELWDSFYEQYF.

The chain joins TRBV4-1 to TRBJ2-2, with 9 bases that match TRBD1. CDR1 is MGHRA and CDR2 is YSYEKL in the germline V gene. V shed 4 bases, J shed 4 bases, and the junction held 10 bases outside the gene matches. The CDR3 is made up of 17 amino acids. The CDR3 DNA reads as TGCGCCAGCAGCCTTCCGGGACAGGGAATTCGCACCGGGGAGCTGTTTTTT. Its translation: CASSLPGQGIRTGELFF.

The rearrangement links TRBV7-3 to TRBJ2-3; TRBD1 matches at 9 bases. There are 18 residues in the CDR3. Germline CDR1 reads SGHTA; CDR2 reads FQGTGA. The trim removed 5 bases at V and 5 bases at J, leaving 17 bases unmatched. CDR3 bases: TGTGCCAGCAGCCTCTCTCCTTACGGGACAGGGCGACGAGATACGCAGTATTTT. Its translation: CASSLSPYGTGRRDTQYF.

The rearrangement joins TRBV25-1 to TRBJ1-6; D gene unclear. The CDR3 has 14 amino acids. V was clipped by 4 bases and J by 0 bases, with 4 bases between them. The V gene's germline CDR1 is MGHDK and CDR2 SYGVNS. CDR3 coding DNA: TGTGCCAGCAGTGCGAGCTCCTATAATTCACCCCTCCACTTT. Protein: CASSASSYNSPLHF.

The chain uses TRBV7-9 and TRBJ2-3; D gene ambiguous. The CDR3 spans 14 residues. V shed 5 bases and J shed 6 bases, with 15 bases lying between them. Germline CDR1 reads SEHNR; CDR2 reads FQNEAQ (reference sequence). Here the CDR3 reads CASSPRDGADTQYF. CDR3 DNA: TGTGCCAGCAGCCCCCGAGATGGTGCGGATACGCAGTATTTT.

The chain joins TRBV7-3 to TRBJ2-2; D unclear. Germline assignment: CDR1 SGHTA and CDR2 FQGTGA. The CDR3 spans 16 residues. Trimming left V 4 bases short and J 6 bases short, with 18 bases between. This CDR3 reads CASSSFALVESGELFF. The CDR3 nucleotides read TGTGCCAGCAGCTCATTTGCCCTCGTAGAGTCCGGGGAGCTGTTTTTT.

This chain links TRBV7-9 with TRBJ2-1, with TRBD2 matching over 11 bases. V shed 9 bases, J shed 5 bases, and the junction held 6 bases outside the gene matches. The CDR3 length is 14 residues. The V gene's germline CDR1 is SEHNR and CDR2 FQNEAQ (reference sequence). CDR3: CASTGLADHNEQFF. The DNA of the CDR3 is TGTGCCAGTACGGGACTAGCGGACCACAATGAGCAGTTCTTC.

This clone was seen a handful of times. This chain joins TRBV4-2 and TRBJ2-7, with 10 bases that match TRBD2. CDR3 size: 16 residues. J lost 1 base, V lost 3 bases, and 6 bases had no gene match. Looked up from germline, CDR1 is LGHNA and CDR2 is YNFKEQ. The CDR3 sequence: CASSQASGSESYEQYF. CDR3 sequence (DNA): TGTGCCAGCAGCCAGGCTAGCGGGAGCGAATCCTACGAGCAGTACTTC.

In this sample, this clone turned up a few times. The chain carries TRBV11-2 and TRBJ1-1; TRBD1 matches 7 bases. Germline trimming cut 1 base from V and 5 bases from J; bases unmatched to any gene: 1. Looked up from germline, CDR1 is SGHAT and CDR2 is FQNNGV. The CDR3 totals 13 residues. DNA of the CDR3: TGTGCCAGCAGCTTAGCCAGGGGGACTGAAGCTTTCTTT. Translated, it gives CASSLARGTEAFF. Supplemented by reference TRBV11-2 and TRBJ1-1, the full variable domain reads EAGVAQSPRYKIIEKRQSVAFWCNPISGHATLYWYQQILGQGPKLLIQFQNNGVVDDSQLPKDRFSAERLKGVDSTLKIQPAKLEDSAVYLCASSLARGTEAFFGQGTRLTVV.

In its sample, this clone was seen once. The CDR3, as DNA: TGTGCCACCAGCAGGGAAGCAGGCTCTGGGGCCAACGTCCTGACTTTC. Encoded protein: CATSREAGSGANVLTF. This chain connects TRBV15 to TRBJ2-6; no firm D call. The germline V gene has CDR1 LNHNV and CDR2 YYDKDF (reference sequence). The CDR3 runs 16 residues. The V gene lost 3 bases and the J gene lost 0 bases, with 9 bases spanning the gap.

The chain carries TRBV19 and TRBJ1-5, with TRBD1 matching 7 bases. V gave up 6 bases and J gave up 4 bases; unmatched junction bases: 9. This CDR3 has 15 amino acids. CDR1 and CDR2 (germline): LNHDA, SQIVND (reference sequence). CDR3 coding DNA: TGTGCCAGTAGCACGGGAGAGGGGGCGAATCAGCCCCAGCATTTT. It specifies CASSTGEGANQPQHF.